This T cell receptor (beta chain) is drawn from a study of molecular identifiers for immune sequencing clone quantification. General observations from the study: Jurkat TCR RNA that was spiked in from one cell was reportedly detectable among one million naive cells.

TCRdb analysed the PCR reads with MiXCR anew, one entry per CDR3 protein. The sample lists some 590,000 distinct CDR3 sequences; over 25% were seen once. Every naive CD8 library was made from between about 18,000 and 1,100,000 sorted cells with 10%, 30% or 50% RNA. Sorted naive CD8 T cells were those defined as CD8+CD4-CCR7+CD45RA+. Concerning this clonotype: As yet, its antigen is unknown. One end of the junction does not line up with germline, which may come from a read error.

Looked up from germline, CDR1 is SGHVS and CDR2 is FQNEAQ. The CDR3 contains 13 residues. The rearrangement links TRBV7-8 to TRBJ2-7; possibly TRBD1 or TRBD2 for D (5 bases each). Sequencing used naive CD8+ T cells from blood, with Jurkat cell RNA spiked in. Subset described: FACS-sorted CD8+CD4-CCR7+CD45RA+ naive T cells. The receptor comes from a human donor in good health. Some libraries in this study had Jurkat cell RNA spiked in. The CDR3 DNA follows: TGTGCCAGCAGCAGGTCAGGGACCTACGAGCGGTACTTC. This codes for CASSRSGTYERYF.